The clone carrying this T cell receptor (beta chain) was counted many times. Its matching antigen is unknown. The sorting of naive CD8 T cells used the CD8+CD4-CCR7+CD45RA+ phenotype. The V and J ends lost 0 bases and 2 bases respectively, with 10 bases between them. The germline CDR1 and CDR2 sequences are SGDLS and YYNGEE. The CDR3 has 15 amino acids. The data belong to a study of molecular identifiers for immune sequencing clone quantification. The overall study: In replicates, RNA from around 20,000 or 100,000 naive CD8 cells was divided five ways and four parts were sequenced.

Overall study findings and caveats: Clones above 20 RNA copies contained over 97% of effector molecules and under 1% of naive molecules.

Previously published methods and listed TCR primers were used for the bulk TCR libraries. MiXCR, run by TCRdb on the PCR reads, gives a single entry per CDR3 protein. The sample has 50,000 or so distinct CDR3 sequences; around 25% are singletons. Sample: naive CD8+ T cells from blood, with Jurkat cell RNA spiked in. Subset here: FACS-sorted CD8+CD4-CCR7+CD45RA+ naive T cells. The clonotype originates from a human donor in good health. Some libraries in this study had Jurkat cell RNA spiked in. The chain links TRBV9 to TRBJ2-3; D is unclear. The CDR3 nucleotides are TGTGCCAGCAGCGTAGATAACCAATTCACAGATACGCAGTATTTT. This gives the protein CASSVDNQFTDTQYF.